What follows is one TCR beta chain and its context. Its matching antigen is unknown. This record comes from a study of T-cell memory formation after mild COVID-19. Study-wide background: TCR clusters largely stayed donor specific. The study's findings and limits: Later expanders leaned toward CD4+, whereas clones contracting from day 15 to 85 were balanced CD4/CD8. The main location of contracting CD4+ clones was CM and EM, and that of contracting CD8+ clones was EMRA.

After 5'RACE with constant-segment primers, TCR alpha and TCR beta cDNA libraries carrying sample barcodes and UMIs were obtained. MiXCR, applied by TCRdb to the 5' RACE reads, yields one record per CDR3 protein. The sample lists about 170,000 distinct CDR3 sequences; around 13% were seen once. The CDR3 contains 11 residues. Germline V lookup: CDR1 MNHEY, CDR2 SMNVEV (reference sequence). The V and J ends lost 7 bases and 7 bases respectively, with 10 bases between them. Sequences were obtained from PBMCs or a T cell subset sorted from them (not recorded which). This receptor was obtained from a man younger than 35 who had mild COVID-19 (a few samples of this study predate the infection). Cell type and time point are not known. V gene TRBV27 combines with J gene TRBJ2-5; either TRBD1 or TRBD2 may fit D (5 bases each). The CDR3 loop reads CASIPRGTQYF. The CDR3 DNA follows: TGTGCCAGCATCCCGAGGGGGACCCAGTACTTC.